This T cell receptor (beta chain) was recovered during a study of immune evolution from preneoplasia to lung adenocarcinoma. Method: immunoSEQ multiplex PCR; TCRdb's copy keeps in-frame clones and lacks some. There are about 3,200 clones in the sample; 78% occur only once, and approximately 10% lies in the top ten. Study conclusions and caveats: Top clone frequencies peaked in normal lung, apparently declining through invasive adenocarcinoma. Compared with EGFR-mutant or double wild-type lesions, KRAS-mutant nodules were more clonal.

After removal of 0 bases from V and 5 bases from J, the junction contained 3 bases not matched to a gene. The CDR3 is 14 residues long. Germline CDR1 reads MNHEY; CDR2 reads SVGAGI. This clone came up once. Its antigen is unknown. The chain is built from TRBV6-5 and TRBJ2-7; 8 bases are a match to TRBD1. This clonotype originated in a person aged 70 to 85 with lung adenocarcinoma. Sequencing input: FFPE atypical adenomatous hyperplasia tissue from the lung. Subset denoted: atypical adenomatous hyperplasia (AAH), lung preneoplasia. The chain's CDR3 is CASSYSTGVDEQYF. Here the CDR3 DNA reads TGTGCCAGCAGTTACTCGACAGGGGTGGACGAGCAGTACTTC.